The 28 T cell receptor beta chains listed next were all sequenced from one sample in a study of cytomegalovirus exposure and HLA in healthy donors. The study ran its PCR with 60 Vbeta and 13 Jbeta primers. TCRdb's copy holds only in-frame clones and misses some; the assay was immunoSEQ multiplex PCR. This repertoire shows more than 95,000 clones, around 78% found once; its top ten account for about 4.9%. The sample taken for sequencing was PBMCs. These receptors all come from a man between 60 and 75 years old in good health and CMV-seropositive.

This clone was recorded a few times. V is TRBV2 and J is TRBJ2-7, with 7 bases matching TRBD1. The CDR3 runs 15 residues. Germline V gene lookup returns CDR1 SNHLY and CDR2 FYNNEI. The V and J ends lost 6 bases and 0 bases, in that order; junction bases with no gene match: 8. CDR3 sequence reads: CASSGTADSSYEQYF. The CDR3 DNA reads TGTGCCAGCAGCGGGACAGCAGATAGCTCCTACGAGCAGTACTTC. The variable domain in full, completed from reference TRBV2 and TRBJ2-7, reads EPEVTQTPSHQVTQMGQEVILRCVPISNHLYFYWYRQILGQKVEFLVSFYNNEISEKSEIFDDQFSVERPDGSNFTLKIRSTKLEDSAMYFCASSGTADSSYEQYFGPGTRLTVT.

This sequence joins TRBV28 and TRBJ2-1, with TRBD2 matching 9 bases. Trimming at V came to 10 bases and at J to 2 bases, leaving 9 bases not matched to a gene. The CDR3 runs 15 residues. Germline CDR1 MDHEN, CDR2 SYDVKM. The CDR3 sequence is CAIQPAGGTYNEQFF. CDR3 sequence (DNA): TGTGCCATCCAACCAGCGGGGGGAACCTACAATGAGCAGTTCTTC.

The chain joins TRBV10-2 to TRBJ2-7, with a tentative D call TRBD2 (6 bases). V was shortened by 6 bases and J by 2 bases, with 11 bases between the two germline ends. The CDR3 is made up of 13 amino acids. Germline V CDR1 and CDR2: WSHSY, SAAADI. The CDR3 is CASRGTGPYEQYF. In DNA form, the CDR3 reads TGCGCCAGCAGAGGGACTGGCCCCTACGAGCAGTACTTC.

The V gene is TRBV28, the J gene TRBJ1-4; the match to TRBD1 covers 9 bases. V was clipped by 6 bases and J by 8 bases; unmatched bases: 7. Germline CDR1 MDHEN, CDR2 SYDVKM. The CDR3 is 14 residues long. CDR3 sequence: CASRRTGEAEKLFF. DNA for the CDR3: TGTGCCAGCAGGAGGACAGGGGAAGCCGAAAAACTGTTTTTT.

This clone was counted between two and nine times. V is TRBV4-1 and J is TRBJ1-1, with TRBD1 identical over 7 bases. Germline CDR1 reads MGHRA; CDR2 reads YSYEKL. The junction had 12 bases not matched to a gene; V was cut back by 2 bases and J by 6 bases. This CDR3 comprises 16 residues. The CDR3 loop reads CASSQQLVTGVAEAFF. CDR3 DNA sequence: TGCGCCAGCAGCCAACAACTCGTAACAGGGGTGGCTGAAGCTTTCTTT.

V is TRBV7-2 and J is TRBJ2-3; 8 bases line up with TRBD2. Germline V gene data show CDR1 as SGHTA and CDR2 as FQGNSA. The CDR3 is made up of 13 amino acids. Losses at the gene ends were 5 bases for V and 6 bases for J; bases not matched to a gene: 4. The CDR3 loop is CASSPRGGDTQYF. The CDR3 DNA reads TGTGCCAGCAGCCCCCGGGGGGGGGATACGCAGTATTTT. Looking up the rest from reference TRBV7-2 and TRBJ2-3 gives the full variable domain: GAGVSQSPSNKVTEKGKDVELRCDPISGHTALYWYRQSLGQGLEFLIYFQGNSAPDKSGLPSDRFSAERTGGSVSTLTIQRTQQEDSAVYLCASSPRGGDTQYFGPGTRLTVL.

The chain recombines TRBV6-1 with TRBJ1-2; TRBD1 might be the D (5 bases). This CDR3 is built from 13 residues. The V end lost 7 bases, the J end lost 4 bases, and 13 bases lay between the germline ends. Germline CDR1 is MNHNS and CDR2 is SASEGT. CDR3 nucleotides: TGTGCCAGCATGGGTGGGGCCCCCTATGGCTACACCTTC. Its translation: CASMGGAPYGYTF.

The gene calls are TRBV7-2 and TRBJ1-1, with D perhaps TRBD1 (5 bases). Trimming removed 3 bases from V and 7 bases from J, with 12 bases in between. Germline-derived CDR1 and CDR2 are SGHTA and FQGNSA. The CDR3 length is 13 residues. CDR3 amino acids: CASSFGGWGEAFF. In DNA form, the CDR3 reads TGTGCCAGCAGCTTCGGGGGATGGGGTGAAGCTTTCTTT. The full variable domain, completed using reference TRBV7-2 and TRBJ1-1, is GAGVSQSPSNKVTEKGKDVELRCDPISGHTALYWYRQSLGQGLEFLIYFQGNSAPDKSGLPSDRFSAERTGGSVSTLTIQRTQQEDSAVYLCASSFGGWGEAFFGQGTRLTVV.

This clone was recorded only once. The V gene is TRBV5-4, the J gene TRBJ2-1, with TRBD1 matching over 9 bases. CDR1 and CDR2 (germline): SGHNT, YYREEE (reference sequence). V lost 4 bases and J lost 8; bases outside the gene matches: 10. The CDR3 is 15 residues long. The DNA of the CDR3 is TGTGCCAGCAGCCGCCTGGACAGGGGTCCGGATGAGCAGTTCTTC. This encodes CASSRLDRGPDEQFF. Full variable domain (missing parts from reference TRBV5-4 and TRBJ2-1): ETGVTQSPTHLIKTRGQQVTLRCSSQSGHNTVSWYQQALGQGPQFIFQYYREEENGRGNFPPRFSGLQFPNYSSELNVNALELDDSALYLCASSRLDRGPDEQFFGPGTRLTVL.

The chain joins TRBV21-1 to TRBJ1-4. TRBV21-1 is deemed a pseudogene. The CDR3 runs to 15 residues. CDR3 protein: CASSRGGLEDEKLFF. CDR3 DNA sequence: TGTGCCAGCAGCCGAGGCGGATTGGAGGATGAAAAACTGTTTTTT.

The chain carries TRBV7-3 and TRBJ1-2; the D gene is possibly TRBD1 (6 bases). Germline loops: CDR1 SGHTA, CDR2 FQGTGA. V lost 1 base, J lost 6 bases, and 9 bases lay in between. There are 13 residues in the CDR3. CDR3 in DNA: TGTGCCAGCAGCTTAATAGGGGGTAATGGCTACACCTTC. It codes for CASSLIGGNGYTF.

The chain has TRBV29-1 and TRBJ2-3; 8 bases align to TRBD2. The CDR3 is made up of 16 amino acids. Germline V gives CDR1 SQVTM, CDR2 ANQGSEA. V trimming: 5 bases; J trimming: 5 bases; junction bases outside the gene matches: 15. CDR3 sequence: CSVRGLGGGRGDTQYF. The CDR3 DNA is TGCAGCGTTCGGGGACTAGGGGGAGGCCGGGGAGATACGCAGTATTTT.

The chain has TRBV30 and TRBJ2-3; TRBD1 agrees at 7 bases. V lost 0 bases to trimming and J lost 5 bases; unmatched junction nucleotides: 5. This CDR3 contains 14 residues. Germline values: CDR1 GTSNPN, CDR2 SVGIG (reference sequence). CDR3 region: CAWSVGTVGDTQYF. CDR3 bases: TGTGCCTGGAGTGTAGGGACAGTGGGAGATACGCAGTATTTT.

This rearrangement joins TRBV4-1 to TRBJ1-3; 7 nucleotides line up with TRBD1. CDR3 length equals 19 residues. V was clipped by 3 bases and J by 0 bases; unmatched bases: 14. Germline V gene sequence: CDR1 MGHRA, CDR2 YSYEKL. CDR3 coding DNA: TGCGCCAGCAGCCACTATGTCAACGGACAGGCCGGCTCTGGAAACACCATATATTTT. Translation: CASSHYVNGQAGSGNTIYF.

The V gene is TRBV7-9, the J gene TRBJ1-1, with 8 bases fitting TRBD1. The CDR3 length is 14 residues. V shed 0 bases and J 3 bases; nucleotides not matched to a gene: 0. Germline lookup yields CDR1 SEHNR and CDR2 FQNEAQ (reference sequence). CDR3 in DNA: TGTGCCAGCAGCTTAGCGACAGGGGACACTGAAGCTTTCTTT. Translation: CASSLATGDTEAFF. The entire variable domain, with the rest obtained from reference TRBV7-9 and TRBJ1-1, is as follows: DTGVSQNPRHKITKRGQNVTFRCDPISEHNRLYWYRQTLGQGPEFLTYFQNEAQLEKSRLLSDRFSAERPKGSFSTLEIQRTEQGDSAMYLCASSLATGDTEAFFGQGTRLTVV.

The V call is TRBV2, the J call TRBJ2-5, with D hard to call. CDR3 size: 11 residues. With 7 bases removed from V and 5 bases from J, the gap between germline ends came to 8 bases. Germline loops: CDR1 SNHLY, CDR2 FYNNEI. In nucleotides, the CDR3 is TGTGCCAGCATCTATGCGGAGACCCAGTACTTC. Translating it yields CASIYAETQYF. The variable domain in full, completed from reference TRBV2 and TRBJ2-5, reads EPEVTQTPSHQVTQMGQEVILRCVPISNHLYFYWYRQILGQKVEFLVSFYNNEISEKSEIFDDQFSVERPDGSNFTLKIRSTKLEDSAMYFCASIYAETQYFGPGTRLLVL.

This sequence joins TRBV19 and TRBJ2-5; D unclear. CDR1 and CDR2 (germline): LNHDA, SQIVND (reference sequence). Trimming stripped 4 bases from V and 5 bases from J, with 11 bases between. This CDR3 region has 13 residues. The DNA for the CDR3 is TGTGCCAGTAGTACAGACCAACGGGAGACCCAGTACTTC. It codes for CASSTDQRETQYF.

This clone was detected only a few times. CDR3 nucleotides: TGTGCCAGCAGTCGAACAGGGGATGAAAAGTACGAGCAGTACTTC. This encodes CASSRTGDEKYEQYF. V gene TRBV6-1 combines with J gene TRBJ2-7; 7 bases line up with TRBD1. Germline V gene data show CDR1 as MNHNS and CDR2 as SASEGT. V lost 5 bases and J lost 4; bases outside the gene matches: 11. The length of the CDR3 is 15 residues.

The rearrangement uses TRBV30 and TRBJ1-2; no reliable D call. V lost 5 bases to trimming and J lost 7 bases, with 17 bases between them. The CDR3 is 13 amino acids. CDR1 is GTSNPN, CDR2 SVGIG, per germline (reference sequence). The DNA for the CDR3 is TGTGCCTGGGGGCCCGGAGGCGTGGGTGGCTACACCTTC. As protein: CAWGPGGVGGYTF.

The chain couples TRBV5-6 to TRBJ1-5; TRBD1 aligns across 8 bases. Germline trimming cut 4 bases from V and 5 bases from J; bases unmatched to any gene: 8. This CDR3 has 15 amino acids. Germline loops: CDR1 SGHDT, CDR2 YYEEEE. The CDR3 DNA follows: TGTGCCAGCAGCCGGACAGGGTTGATCGATCAGCCCCAGCATTTT. This encodes CASSRTGLIDQPQHF.

V gene TRBV5-1 combines with J gene TRBJ2-5, with TRBD2 matching over 10 bases. Germline V CDR1 and CDR2: SGHRS, YFSETQ. The CDR3 loop spans 14 amino acids. J lost 4 bases, V lost 4 bases, and 4 bases had no gene match. The CDR3 nucleotides read TGCGCCAGCAGCCCCGGACTAGCGGTAGAGACCCAGTACTTC. It is translated as CASSPGLAVETQYF.

Only a few counts were recorded for this clone. V is TRBV27 and J is TRBJ1-2; 10 bases align to TRBD1. The germline CDR1 and CDR2 sequences are MNHEY and SMNVEV (reference sequence). The CDR3 runs to 15 residues. V was pared by 5 bases and J by 5 bases, with 8 bases of the junction left unmatched. DNA for the CDR3: TGTGCCAGCAGTCCCCGGACAGGGGGAAGGTATGGCTACACCTTC. Amino acids: CASSPRTGGRYGYTF.

This chain joins TRBV4-1 and TRBJ1-5; TRBD1 matches at 7 bases. Germline assignment: CDR1 MGHRA and CDR2 YSYEKL. This CDR3 spans 15 amino acids. J lost 5 bases, V lost 0 bases, and 4 bases had no gene match. The CDR3 region has the DNA TGCGCCAGCAGCCAAGATGACAGGGTAGATCAGCCCCAGCATTTT. Translated, it gives CASSQDDRVDQPQHF.

The V call is TRBV4-1, the J call TRBJ1-6; D gene ambiguous. Trimming shortened V by 1 base and J by 5 bases, and 9 bases separated the two germline ends. The CDR3 covers 15 residues. Germline values: CDR1 MGHRA, CDR2 YSYEKL. The CDR3 region is CASSQGWLNNSPLHF. DNA of the CDR3: TGCGCCAGCAGCCAAGGATGGCTGAATAATTCACCCCTCCACTTT.

J is TRBJ1-3 and V is TRBV15; D ambiguous. V lost 1 base and J 2 bases, leaving 12 bases between the germline ends. Germline V gene sequence: CDR1 LNHNV, CDR2 YYDKDF (reference sequence). The CDR3 is 16 residues long. The CDR3 coding sequence is TGTGCCACCAGCAGAGTAGACGGGGAGGCTGGAAACACCATATATTTT. It encodes CATSRVDGEAGNTIYF. Full variable domain (rest looked up from reference TRBV15 and TRBJ1-3): DAMVIQNPRYQVTQFGKPVTLSCSQTLNHNVMYWYQQKSSQAPKLLFHYYDKDFNNEADTPDNFQSRRPNTSFCFLDIRSPGLGDTAMYLCATSRVDGEAGNTIYFGEGSWLTVV.

The V and J genes are TRBV9 and TRBJ1-2; maybe TRBD1 (6 bases). V was shortened by 1 base and J by 3 bases, with 13 bases between the two germline ends. CDR1 and CDR2 (germline): SGDLS, YYNGEE. This CDR3 is 15 amino acids long. This CDR3 is CASSVLNRDDYGYTF. The CDR3 nucleotides read TGTGCCAGCAGCGTACTTAACAGGGATGACTATGGCTACACCTTC. Based on the CDR3 plus reference TRBV9 and TRBJ1-2, the full variable domain is DSGVTQTPKHLITATGQRVTLRCSPRSGDLSVYWYQQSLDQGLQFLIQYYNGEERAKGNILERFSAQQFPDLHSELNLSSLELGDSALYFCASSVLNRDDYGYTFGSGTRLTVV.

The chain carries TRBV28 and TRBJ2-7; TRBD1 might be the D (5 bases). Germline V gives CDR1 MDHEN, CDR2 SYDVKM. V dropped 10 bases and J dropped 3 bases, with 16 bases sitting between them. The CDR3 runs 13 residues. In DNA form, the CDR3 reads TGTGCCACACAGCCGTGGCAGGGCTACGAGCAGTACTTC. This codes for CATQPWQGYEQYF.

V and J are TRBV4-1 and TRBJ2-1; D unresolved. The germline CDR1 and CDR2 sequences are MGHRA and YSYEKL. This CDR3 contains 17 residues. The V end lost 0 bases, the J end lost 1 base, and 13 bases lay between the germline ends. The CDR3, as DNA: TGCGCCAGCAGCCAAGAGGGCCGTGCTCGGTCCTACAATGAGCAGTTCTTC. Amino acid sequence: CASSQEGRARSYNEQFF.